This passage covers 21 T cell receptor beta chains from one sample sequenced in a study of blood T cell repertoires in COVID-19. Here immunoSEQ multiplex PCR was the method, and the copy in TCRdb shows in-frame clones only, minus some. The sample has 310,000 or so clones; roughly 90% are singletons. Source material: PBMCs or T cells enriched from blood (not recorded which). The receptors here all came from a woman between 18 and 30 years old who had recovered from COVID-19.

The chain combines TRBV19 with TRBJ2-1, with 8 positions matching TRBD2. The V gene's germline CDR1 is LNHDA and CDR2 SQIVND (reference sequence). This CDR3 comprises 16 residues. Trimming took 5 bases from V and 2 from J; bases not matched to a gene: 8. The CDR3: CASSAHSGGTYNEQFF. CDR3 sequence (DNA): TGTGCCAGTAGTGCACACTCGGGGGGGACCTACAATGAGCAGTTCTTC.

This sequence joins TRBV19 and TRBJ1-2, with TRBD1 as a possible D gene (6 bases). The germline CDR1 and CDR2 sequences are LNHDA and SQIVND (reference sequence). CDR3 size: 12 residues. V lost 6 bases and J lost 5, with 10 bases in between. This chain's CDR3 is CASSLTGYGYTF. In nucleotides, the CDR3 is TGTGCCAGTAGCTTAACAGGGTATGGCTACACCTTC.

V usage is TRBV18 and J usage is TRBJ2-7; 7 bases are shared with TRBD2. Germline assignment: CDR1 KGHSH and CDR2 LQKENI. The CDR3 has 19 residues. J lost 0 bases, V lost 2 bases, and 16 bases had no gene match. The CDR3: CASSPFSTRGGSPSYEQYF. CDR3 nucleotide sequence: TGTGCCAGCTCACCATTCTCCACTAGGGGCGGGAGCCCCTCCTACGAGCAGTACTTC. The variable domain in full, completed from reference TRBV18 and TRBJ2-7, reads NAGVMQNPRHLVRRRGQEARLRCSPMKGHSHVYWYRQLPEEGLKFMVYLQKENIIDESGMPKERFSAEFPKEGPSILRIQQVVRGDSAAYFCASSPFSTRGGSPSYEQYFGPGTRLTVT.

This sequence joins TRBV6-6 and TRBJ2-5, with a tentative D call TRBD1 (6 bases). The CDR3 has 14 amino acids. The germline V gene has CDR1 MNHNY and CDR2 SVGAGI (reference sequence). Trimming cost V 6 bases and J 0 bases, with 11 bases left between them. The CDR3 DNA reads as TGTGCCAGCAGACCCCGACAGGACCAAGAGACCCAGTACTTC. Its translation: CASRPRQDQETQYF.

This clone was detected only once. V gene TRBV5-4 combines with J gene TRBJ1-1; 8 nucleotides match TRBD1. V lost 0 bases and J lost 3; bases outside the gene matches: 7. The germline CDR1 and CDR2 sequences are SGHNT and YYREEE (reference sequence). The CDR3 has 16 amino acids. CDR3 nucleotide sequence: TGTGCCAGCAGCTTGGGGGCTTACAGGGGGGACACTGAAGCTTTCTTT. Protein product: CASSLGAYRGDTEAFF.

The chain links TRBV5-1 to TRBJ2-3; D may be TRBD2 (7 bases). V lost 0 bases and J lost 2, with 19 bases in between. This CDR3 comprises 18 residues. Per the germline V gene, CDR1 is SGHRS and CDR2 is YFSETQ. The CDR3, as DNA: TGCGCCAGCAGCTTGGGGCAGATCGGGGGGCTCCCCACAGATACGCAGTATTTT. It codes for CASSLGQIGGLPTDTQYF.

The chain is built from TRBV9 and TRBJ1-1; D uncertain. V was clipped by 0 bases and J by 2 bases, with 5 bases between them. Germline V CDR1 and CDR2: SGDLS, YYNGEE. The CDR3 loop spans 13 amino acids. Here the CDR3 DNA reads TGTGCCAGCAGCGTAGTATCTAACACTGAAGCTTTCTTT. Encoded protein: CASSVVSNTEAFF.

The V call is TRBV4-3, the J call TRBJ2-7; D is perhaps TRBD2 (6 bases). This CDR3 region has 16 residues. Trimming took off 1 base at V and 2 bases at J, with 15 bases between the two ends. From germline, CDR1 is LGHNA and CDR2 YSLEER. In DNA, the CDR3 is TGCGCCAGCAGCCAAGCAGAGACGAGCGGGCCCTACGAGCAGTACTTC. Its translation is CASSQAETSGPYEQYF.

This clone has just one count. The chain is built from TRBV19 and TRBJ1-2, with 10 bases aligning to TRBD1. After removal of 3 bases from V and 7 bases from J, the junction contained 5 bases not matched to a gene. The germline V gene has CDR1 LNHDA and CDR2 SQIVND (reference sequence). This CDR3 spans 14 amino acids. The CDR3 DNA reads TGTGCCAGTAGTATCAATCGGGACAGGGGTGGCTACACCTTC. It codes for CASSINRDRGGYTF. Full variable domain (missing parts from reference TRBV19 and TRBJ1-2): DGGITQSPKYLFRKEGQNVTLSCEQNLNHDAMYWYRQDPGQGLRLIYYSQIVNDFQKGDIAEGYSVSREKKESFPLTVTSAQKNPTAFYLCASSINRDRGGYTFGSGTRLTVV.

J is TRBJ1-1 and V is TRBV5-8, with D hard to call. The ends were cut back, 0 bases at V and 3 bases at J, with 12 bases in the middle. The germline V gene encodes CDR1 SGHTS and CDR2 YDEGEE. The CDR3 consists of 15 residues. CDR3 in amino acids: CASSLGSRRDTEAFF. DNA for the CDR3: TGTGCCAGCAGCTTGGGCTCGCGTCGGGACACTGAAGCTTTCTTT.

V usage is TRBV10-3 and J usage is TRBJ2-5; 12 nucleotides agree with TRBD2. The CDR3 is made up of 17 amino acids. The germline CDR1 and CDR2 sequences are ENHRY and SYGVKD. V was clipped by 4 bases and J by 2 bases; unmatched bases: 8. In DNA form, the CDR3 reads TGTGCCATCAGTGGGAGGGAAGGACTAGCGGGACAAGAGACCCAGTACTTC. Protein product: CAISGREGLAGQETQYF.

The chain joins TRBV19 to TRBJ2-7; D perhaps matches TRBD1 (5 bases). The germline V and J ends were trimmed by 5 bases and 1 base, with 9 bases remaining between them. Germline V CDR1 and CDR2: LNHDA, SQIVND (reference sequence). The length of the CDR3 is 13 residues. The CDR3 here is CASSADMSYEQYF. Here the CDR3 DNA reads TGTGCCAGTAGTGCGGACATGTCCTACGAGCAGTACTTC.

The chain joins TRBV7-8 to TRBJ2-5, with a tentative D call TRBD1 (6 bases). The CDR3 sequence is 12 residues long. Germline CDR1 and CDR2: SGHVS and FQNEAQ. The V end lost 10 bases, the J end lost 1 base, and 10 bases lay between the germline ends. The CDR3 bases are TGTGCCACTGGACAGATCCAAGAGACCCAGTACTTC. Protein: CATGQIQETQYF.

This rearrangement joins TRBV30 to TRBJ2-7; D is uncertain. CDR1 is GTSNPN, CDR2 SVGIG, per germline (reference sequence). Trimming took off 1 base at V and 1 base at J, with 8 bases between the two ends. This CDR3 contains 13 residues. The CDR3 coding sequence is TGTGCCTGGAGTGACATCTCGTCCTACGAGCAGTACTTC. Protein sequence: CAWSDISSYEQYF.

The chain employs TRBV5-4 and TRBJ2-3; 11 nucleotides align to TRBD2. This CDR3 comprises 16 residues. Germline CDR1 and CDR2: SGHNT and YYREEE (reference sequence). The J segment lost 3 bases and the V segment lost 4 bases, leaving 7 bases of the junction unmatched. CDR3 DNA sequence: TGTGCCAGCAGCCTTCCGTCTAGCGGGGGGACAGATACGCAGTATTTT. This codes for CASSLPSSGGTDTQYF. Full variable domain (rest looked up from reference TRBV5-4 and TRBJ2-3): ETGVTQSPTHLIKTRGQQVTLRCSSQSGHNTVSWYQQALGQGPQFIFQYYREEENGRGNFPPRFSGLQFPNYSSELNVNALELDDSALYLCASSLPSSGGTDTQYFGPGTRLTVL.

J is TRBJ2-3 and V is TRBV11-2; TRBD2 might be the D (5 bases). V was shortened by 4 bases and J by 9 bases, with 14 bases between the two germline ends. Looked up from germline, CDR1 is SGHAT and CDR2 is FQNNGV. The CDR3 runs to 13 residues. The CDR3 region is CASSWELPNTQYF. CDR3 coding DNA: TGTGCCAGCAGCTGGGAGCTGCCCAACACGCAGTATTTT.

This clone was counted many times. J is TRBJ1-1 and V is TRBV7-3; D is uncertain. This CDR3 is built from 15 residues. The germline V gene encodes CDR1 SGHTA and CDR2 FQGTGA. Trimming cost V 1 base and J 1 base, with 10 bases left between them. The CDR3, as DNA: TGTGCCAGCAGCTTAAATCCCCCGGGGAACACTGAAGCTTTCTTT. Residues: CASSLNPPGNTEAFF.

V is TRBV19 and J is TRBJ2-2; no reliable D call. This CDR3 contains 12 residues. CDR1 LNHDA and CDR2 SQIVND come from the germline V gene (reference sequence). V dropped 1 base and J dropped 9 bases, with 6 bases sitting between them. As DNA, the CDR3 is TGTGCCAGTAGTATAGTATTTTGGGAGCTGTTTTTT. Encoded protein: CASSIVFWELFF.

The V and J genes are TRBV10-3 and TRBJ1-5; a possible D gene is TRBD1 (5 bases). Germline V gives CDR1 ENHRY, CDR2 SYGVKD. CDR3 length: 15 residues. Between the trimmed V and J ends, which lost 2 bases and 3 bases, there was a span of 11 bases. The chain's CDR3 is CAISETGRINQPQHF. CDR3 nucleotides: TGTGCCATCAGTGAGACAGGACGGATCAATCAGCCCCAGCATTTT.

V and J are TRBV5-4 and TRBJ2-5; 7 bases agree with TRBD1. CDR1 and CDR2 (germline): SGHNT, YYREEE (reference sequence). V lost 2 bases, J lost 5 bases, and 6 bases stayed unmatched. This CDR3 comprises 14 residues. In DNA form, the CDR3 reads TGTGCCAGCAGCTTCGATGACAGGGAGGAGACCCAGTACTTC. Translating gives CASSFDDREETQYF. Drawing the rest from reference TRBV5-4 and TRBJ2-5, the complete variable domain is ETGVTQSPTHLIKTRGQQVTLRCSSQSGHNTVSWYQQALGQGPQFIFQYYREEENGRGNFPPRFSGLQFPNYSSELNVNALELDDSALYLCASSFDDREETQYFGPGTRLLVL.

The chain links TRBV6-2 or TRBV6-3 to TRBJ1-2; possibly TRBD1 for D (6 bases). Germline V gene data show CDR1 as MNHEY and CDR2 as SVGEGT. The CDR3 is 15 amino acids. V was clipped by 2 bases and J by 4 bases, with 14 bases between them. This CDR3 reads CASSYPPDSFYGYTF. The CDR3 DNA follows: TGTGCCAGCAGTTACCCACCGGACAGCTTCTATGGCTACACCTTC.